One TCR beta chain is described in this entry. This specimen comes from a study of blood T cell repertoires in COVID-19. Study-level background: Sites in the United States, Italy and Spain provided acute and convalescent COVID-19 samples. Sample material is recorded as cDNA or gDNA derived from T cells, B-cell-depleted T cells, or PBMCs.

V lost 3 bases to trimming and J lost 0 bases; unmatched junction nucleotides: 3. Germline V gene sequence: CDR1 MNHNS, CDR2 SASEGT. The CDR3 runs 15 residues. Original processing methods: Scientists estimated how many nucleated cells there were by amplifying reference gene primers. TCRdb's table, derived via immunoSEQ multiplex PCR, lists solely in-frame clones and lacks some. V and J calls and clone size follow that table, whereas D and trimming were derived from the DNA. The sample has more than 110,000 clones, approximately 80% seen once; the top ten hold approximately 1.6%. The V call is TRBV6-1, the J call TRBJ1-2, with TRBD1 matching over 8 bases. The source is a woman aged 18 to 35 who had been exposed to COVID-19. The sample was PBMCs or T cells enriched from blood (not recorded which). Written as DNA, the CDR3 is TGTGCCAGCAGTGAGACAGGGGAGTCTAACTATGGCTACACCTTC. Encoded protein: CASSETGESNYGYTF.